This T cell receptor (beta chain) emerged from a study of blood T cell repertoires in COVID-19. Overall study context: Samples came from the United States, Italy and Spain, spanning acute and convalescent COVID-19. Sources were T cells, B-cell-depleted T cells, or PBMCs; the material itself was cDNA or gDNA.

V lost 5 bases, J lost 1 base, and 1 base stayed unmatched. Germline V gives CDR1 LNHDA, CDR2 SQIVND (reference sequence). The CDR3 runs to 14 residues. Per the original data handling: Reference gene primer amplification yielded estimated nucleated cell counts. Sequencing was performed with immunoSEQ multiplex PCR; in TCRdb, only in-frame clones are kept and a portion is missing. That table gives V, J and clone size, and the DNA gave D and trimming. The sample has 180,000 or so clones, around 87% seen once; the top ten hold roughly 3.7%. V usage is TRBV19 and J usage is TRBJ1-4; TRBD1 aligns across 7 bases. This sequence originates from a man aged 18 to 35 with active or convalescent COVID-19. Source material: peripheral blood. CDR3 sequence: CASSRQGTNEKLFF. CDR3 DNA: TGTGCCAGTAGTCGACAGGGAACTAATGAAAAACTGTTTTTT.